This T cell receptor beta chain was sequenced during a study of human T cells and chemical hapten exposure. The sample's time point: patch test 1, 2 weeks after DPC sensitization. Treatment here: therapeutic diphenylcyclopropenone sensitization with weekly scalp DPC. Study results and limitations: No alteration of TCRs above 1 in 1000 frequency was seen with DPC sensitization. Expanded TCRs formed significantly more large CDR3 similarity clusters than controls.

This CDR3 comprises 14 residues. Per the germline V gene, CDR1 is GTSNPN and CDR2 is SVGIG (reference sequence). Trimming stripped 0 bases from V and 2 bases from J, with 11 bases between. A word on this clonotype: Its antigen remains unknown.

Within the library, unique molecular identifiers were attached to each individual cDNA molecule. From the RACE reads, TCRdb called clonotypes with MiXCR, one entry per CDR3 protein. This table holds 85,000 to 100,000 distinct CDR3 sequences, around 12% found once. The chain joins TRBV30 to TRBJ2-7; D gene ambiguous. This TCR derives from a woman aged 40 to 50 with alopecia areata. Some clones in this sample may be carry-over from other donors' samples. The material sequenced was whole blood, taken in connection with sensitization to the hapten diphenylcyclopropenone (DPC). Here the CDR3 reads CAWSVLGPTYEQYF. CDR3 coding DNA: TGTGCCTGGAGTGTACTCGGCCCCACCTACGAGCAGTACTTC.